The present TCR beta chain was sequenced within a study of blood T cells in healthy people across ages (dated by TCRdb to between 2014 and 2017). Concerning the study at large: In model experiments, template switching captured roughly one uniquely barcoded TCR beta cDNA molecule for every two T cells. To track age-related changes in TCR beta repertoire diversity, the study relied on deep sequencing normalized with unique cDNA molecular identifiers. Four age groups were formed from the donors: young (average 16 years), middle-aged (around 41), aged (roughly 56) and long-lived (less than 85). To avoid experimental bias, donors of different ages were spread randomly across the sequencing lanes. Two additional independent replicas of 1 million unique cDNA reads from the same blood draw were analyzed for two donors (one aged 18 to 30 and one aged 80 or older). Results and caveats for the whole study, not just this receptor: Because the CMV infection status of the donors was unknown, age-related changes in expanded clonotypes may potentially have been confounded. Estimates of total diversity based on one million sequenced T cells were considered lower bounds and underestimates. Since profiling was done on bulk unsorted PBMCs, naive and antigen-experienced compartments could not be conclusively compared. Observed TCR beta diversity per million T cells fell roughly linearly with age, and a significant reduction was already apparent by age about 36. Compared with the aged group, more naive CD4+ T cells, fewer expanded clones and increased TCR diversity were shown by the long-lived group, suggesting age selection. The percentage of naive T cells measured by flow cytometry correlated strongly with observed TCR beta diversity.

Turning to this clonotype: Its cognate antigen has yet to be identified. Nothing much larger sits one base from this clone, and base qualities are not available.

The 39 donors, aged about 6 to 100 years, were systemically healthy Caucasian individuals from Russia. Each donor gave about 11 milliliters of peripheral blood, drawn into EDTA-treated Vacutainer tubes. Ficoll-Paque density-gradient centrifugation was used to isolate PBMCs, with at least 6.5 million obtained per sample. Trizol reagent was used to extract total RNA from the PBMCs, yielding at least 6 micrograms per sample. For every donor, an aliquot of PBMCs went through flow cytometry to measure the percentages of naive CD45RAhigh/CD27high T cells. At the junction V is shortened by 0 bases and J by 9 bases; bases outside the gene matches: 8. The CDR3, from cysteine to phenylalanine, totals 15 residues. Only the CDR3 region is kept as DNA, spanning 45 bases read in frame from base 1. The protocol used for the library was 5' RACE. TCRdb records Illumina HiSeq 2500 as the sequencer. The second PCR ran for about 7 to 11 cycles and used a J-beta primer mix along with a sample-barcoded 5' primer. Each TCR beta cDNA molecule received a unique molecular identifier from a template-switch 5' adaptor carrying 12 random nucleotides. At least 2.5 million CDR3-containing paired-end reads were obtained from each sample. First-strand cDNA synthesis was performed from all RNA using the Mint cDNA synthesis kit, with priming by a TRBC-specific oligonucleotide. Following uracil-DNA glycosylase treatment, a first 18-cycle PCR with universal primers M1SS and BC2_uni_R was performed on all cDNA. The authors processed their data as follows. For normalization, 1 million high-quality reads, each with a distinct molecular identifier, were randomly selected from each sample. Instead of being binned into consensus sequences, reads with shared molecular identifiers were discarded. CDR3 identification, clonotype clustering and error correction used MiTCR with a Q25 quality threshold and the strictest error-elimination algorithm. A nonparametric unseen species model with Euler transformation was used to estimate a lower bound on total TCR beta diversity. The public reads were quality trimmed at Q25 with fastp and then assembled into clones with MiXCR by TCRdb, keeping productive beta chains. CDR3 protein sequences are deduplicated, and each keeps its most common genes and DNA. The V and J calls come from TCRdb's annotation, not from the publication. This sample lists 750,000 to 950,000 distinct CDR3 sequences; around half were detected once. The ten largest clones capture under 50% of the sample.

Input material: blood. The clonotype comes from a man older than 75 in good health. Recombination connected TRBV12-3 or TRBV12-4 to TRBJ2-1; 7 bases in the junction line up with TRBD2. The sequence in DNA is TGTGCCAGCAGTTTAGCACAGGACCGGGGGGTTGAGCAGTTCTTC. This is translated as CASSLAQDRGVEQFF.